This T cell receptor (beta chain) appears in the sequencing data of a study of cytomegalovirus exposure and HLA in healthy donors. General study results and limits: Reports indicated that the classifier achieved high specificity and sensitivity in diagnosing cytomegalovirus status. There were a few CMV-associated chains whose specificity for CMV antigens was confirmed in vitro. First-cohort TCR clusters tended to co-occur in the 90 to 150 validation repertoires, a later analysis found. The listing of roughly 160 TCR beta chains classed them as cytomegalovirus-associated.

Comments on this clone: Its antigen is currently unknown.

There are 13 residues in the CDR3. The V gene's germline CDR1 is GTSNPN and CDR2 SVGIG (reference sequence). Trimming took 3 bases from V and 6 from J, leaving 11 bases between them. This table comes from immunoSEQ multiplex PCR, and its TCRdb copy is limited to in-frame clones, with some not included. The table shows 250,000 to 350,000 clones, with 75% to 90% occurring only once. The sequence was collected from a woman aged 18-29 years in good health and CMV-seronegative. V is TRBV30 and J is TRBJ2-2, with no clear D. Material for sequencing was PBMCs. The CDR3 reads CAWSPLLAGELFF. The CDR3 bases are TGTGCCTGGAGCCCCCTCCTAGCCGGGGAGCTGTTTTTT. The full variable domain, completed using reference TRBV30 and TRBJ2-2, is SQTIHQWPATLVQPVGSPLSLECTVEGTSNPNLYWYRQAAGRGLQLLFYSVGIGQISSEVPQNLSASRPQDRQFILSSKKLLLSDSGFYLCAWSPLLAGELFFGEGSRLTVL.